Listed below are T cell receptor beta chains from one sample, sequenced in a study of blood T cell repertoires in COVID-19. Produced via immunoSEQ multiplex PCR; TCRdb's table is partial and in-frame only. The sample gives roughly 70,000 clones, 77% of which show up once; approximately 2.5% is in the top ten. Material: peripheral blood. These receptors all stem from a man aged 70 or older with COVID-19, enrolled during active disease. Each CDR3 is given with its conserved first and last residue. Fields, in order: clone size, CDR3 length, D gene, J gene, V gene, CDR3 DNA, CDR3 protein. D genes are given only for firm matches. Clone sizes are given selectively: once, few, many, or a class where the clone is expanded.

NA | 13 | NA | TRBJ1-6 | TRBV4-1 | TGCGCCAGCAGCCTCGACAGGAATTCACCCCTCCACTTT | CASSLDRNSPLHF
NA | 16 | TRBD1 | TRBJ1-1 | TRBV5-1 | TGCGCCAGCAGAAAGGTCGGGGACAGGGGGCGCACTGAAGCTTTCTTT | CASRKVGDRGRTEAFF
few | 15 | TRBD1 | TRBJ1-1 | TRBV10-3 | TGTGCCATCAGTGGTTCAGACAGGGTGAACACTGAAGCTTTCTTT | CAISGSDRVNTEAFF
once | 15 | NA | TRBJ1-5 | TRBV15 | TGTGCCACCAGCAGAGATCAGGGAGGGTTTCAGCCCCAGCATTTT | CATSRDQGGFQPQHF
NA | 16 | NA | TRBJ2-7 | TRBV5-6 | TGTGCCAGCAGCTTTTATACTAGCCTGAGTTCCTACGAGCAGTACTTC | CASSFYTSLSSYEQYF
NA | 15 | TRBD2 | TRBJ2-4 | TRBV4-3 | TGCGCCAGCAGCCGCCAACTAGCGGGAGAAAACATTCAGTACTTC | CASSRQLAGENIQYF
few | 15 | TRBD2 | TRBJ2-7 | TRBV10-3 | TGTGCCATCAGCGCCCAGTCTAGCGGAGCCCCTGAGCAGTACTTC | CAISAQSSGAPEQYF
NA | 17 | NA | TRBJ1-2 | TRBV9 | TGTGCCAGCAGCGTAGCTAGGTGGGGCCACGCTAACTATGGCTACACCTTC | CASSVARWGHANYGYTF
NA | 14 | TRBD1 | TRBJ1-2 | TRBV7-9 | TGTGCCAGCAGTCGCTCCGGGACAGACTATGGCTACACCTTC | CASSRSGTDYGYTF
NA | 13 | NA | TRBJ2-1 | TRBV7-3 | TGTGCCAGCAGCTTAAGCGAACGGAGCGAGCAGTTCTTC | CASSLSERSEQFF
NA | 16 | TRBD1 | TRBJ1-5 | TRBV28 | TGTGCCAGCAGTTTTCTCTCAGGGGGCGGCAATCAGCCCCAGCATTTT | CASSFLSGGGNQPQHF
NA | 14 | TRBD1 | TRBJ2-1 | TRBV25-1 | TGTGCCAGCAAGGGACAGGGGGGATACACTGAGCAGTTCTTC | CASKGQGGYTEQFF
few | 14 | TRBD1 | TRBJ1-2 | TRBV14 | TGTGCCAGCAGCCCACGGGACAGGGATTATGGCTACACCTTC | CASSPRDRDYGYTF
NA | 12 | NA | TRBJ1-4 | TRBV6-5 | TGTGCCAGCCATGACCCAGGGGAAAAACTGTTTTTT | CASHDPGEKLFF
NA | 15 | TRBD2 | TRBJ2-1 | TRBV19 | TGTGCCAGTAGGCCAGCGGGACTAGCGGGGAATGAGCAGTTCTTC | CASRPAGLAGNEQFF
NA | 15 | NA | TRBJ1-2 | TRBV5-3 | TGTGCCAGAGCAGGTGGAGGCAGGGGTCTCTATGGCTACACCTTC | CARAGGGRGLYGYTF
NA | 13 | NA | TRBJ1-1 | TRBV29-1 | TGCAGTGGGGCCTTTAAGATTGGCACTGAAGCTTTCTTT | CSGAFKIGTEAFF
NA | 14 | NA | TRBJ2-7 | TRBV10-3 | TGTGCCATCAGTGATTTCAGGGTAACCTACGAGCAGTACTTC | CAISDFRVTYEQYF
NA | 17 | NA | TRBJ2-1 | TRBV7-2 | TGTGCCAGCAGCTCGGATGGGCAGGGGGGCCCTGGTAATGAGCAGTTCTTC | CASSSDGQGGPGNEQFF
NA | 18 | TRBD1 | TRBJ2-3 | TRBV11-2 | TGTGCCAGCAGCTTAGATCAGGGGACAGGGATTTCATCAGATACGCAGTATTTT | CASSLDQGTGISSDTQYF
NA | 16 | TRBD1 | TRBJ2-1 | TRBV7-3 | TGTGCCAGCAGCTTAGGGAGGGACAGGGCCTACAATGAGCAGTTCTTC | CASSLGRDRAYNEQFF
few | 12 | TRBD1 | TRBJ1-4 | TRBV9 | TGTGCCTCGGGACAGGGACAAGAAAAACTGTTTTTT | CASGQGQEKLFF
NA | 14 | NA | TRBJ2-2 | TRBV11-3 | TGTGCCAGCAGCTTGCAGGGTGAAACCGGGGAGCTGTTTTTT | CASSLQGETGELFF
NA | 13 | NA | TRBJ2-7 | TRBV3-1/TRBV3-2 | TGTGCCAGCAGCCAAGGGACATTCTACGAGCAGTACTTC | CASSQGTFYEQYF
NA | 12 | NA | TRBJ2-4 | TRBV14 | TGTGCCAGCAGCCAAGTAAAAAACATTCAGTACTTC | CASSQVKNIQYF
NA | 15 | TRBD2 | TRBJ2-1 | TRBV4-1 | TGCGCCAGCAGCCAAGATATTAGCGGGAGGGTTTCGGGGCTCTTC | CASSQDISGRVSGLF
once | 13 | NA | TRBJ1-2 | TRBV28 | TGTGCCAGCAGTTTGGGAGGATTCTATGGCTACACCTTC | CASSLGGFYGYTF
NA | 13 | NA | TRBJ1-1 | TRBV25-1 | TGTGCCAGCGGTAAACGGGGGGGCTCTGAAGCTTTCTTT | CASGKRGGSEAFF
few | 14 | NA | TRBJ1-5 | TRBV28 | TGTGCCAGCAGCACCCCCGGGTTCAATCAGCCCCAGCATTTT | CASSTPGFNQPQHF
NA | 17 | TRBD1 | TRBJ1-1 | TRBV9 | TGTGCCAGCAGCGTAGGGGAGGCAGGGGGCGGTTTCCCTGAAGCTTTCTTT | CASSVGEAGGGFPEAFF
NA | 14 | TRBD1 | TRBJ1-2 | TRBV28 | TGTGCCAGCAGTTTACGGACAGGGGCTGATGGCTACACCTTC | CASSLRTGADGYTF
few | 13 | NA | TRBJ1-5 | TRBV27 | TGTGCCAGCAGGCAGGGACAAAATCAGCCCCAGCATTTT | CASRQGQNQPQHF
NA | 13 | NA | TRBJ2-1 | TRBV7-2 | TGTGCCAGCAGCTTAAGGGGCCAGGGCTCAAAGTTCTTC | CASSLRGQGSKFF
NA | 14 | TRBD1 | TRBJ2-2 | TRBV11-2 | TGTGCCAGCCTAGGGGACAGACACACCGGGGAGCTGTTTTTT | CASLGDRHTGELFF
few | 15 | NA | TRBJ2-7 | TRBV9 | TGTGCCAGCAGCGTGGGCCAGGGAAACACCTACGAGCAGTACTTC | CASSVGQGNTYEQYF
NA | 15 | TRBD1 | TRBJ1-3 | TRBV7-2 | TGTGCCAGCAGCTTAGAGACAGGGTTGGGATACACCATATATTTT | CASSLETGLGYTIYF
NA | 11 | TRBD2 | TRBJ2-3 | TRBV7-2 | TGTGCCAGCAGTGACGGCGGGAGACGGTATTTT | CASSDGGRRYF
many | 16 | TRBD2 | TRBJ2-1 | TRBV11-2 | TGTGCCAGCAGCCGAATACTAGCGGGAAGATACAATGAGCAGTTCTTC | CASSRILAGRYNEQFF
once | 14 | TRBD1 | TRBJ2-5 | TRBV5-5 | TGTGCCAGCAGCTGGGGGACAGGACCAGAGACCCAGTACTTC | CASSWGTGPETQYF
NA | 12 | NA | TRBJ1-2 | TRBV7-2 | TGTGCCAGCAGCTTAGTAGGAGGTGGCTACACCTTC | CASSLVGGGYTF
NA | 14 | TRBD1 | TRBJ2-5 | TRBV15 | TGTGCCACCAGCAGGACAGGGAGACAAGAGACCCAGTACTTC | CATSRTGRQETQYF